This T cell receptor beta chain was observed in a study of tumor-infiltrating lymphocytes in primary liver carcinoma. Background on the study: The tumors, T1-T3 N0M0 lesions, were 4.2 to 10 cm across. Overall study findings and caveats: Tumor region pairs outstripped tumor-adjacent and tumor-blood pairs in overlap.

For blood RNA, unsorted whole blood served as the source, and germline DNA was extracted too. Making TCR beta cDNA involved approximately 530 ng total RNA and a constant-region primer. Employing slightly modified ARM-PCR, three nested multiplex PCR rounds were run, and these gave rise to the TCR beta libraries. For around 9 cycles apiece, the opening two PCR rounds ran with TRBV1-TRBV30 forward primers and a C-beta reverse primer. In TCRdb, the multiplex PCR reads were re-called with MiXCR into one record per CDR3 protein. Among about 330,000 distinct CDR3 sequences listed, around three fifths were seen once. Trimming took off 0 bases at V and 1 base at J, with 5 bases between the two ends. CDR3 length: 14 amino acids. Per the germline V gene, CDR1 is SGHKS and CDR2 is YYEKEE (reference sequence). This clonotype was seen just once. Its antigen is as yet unknown.

Material for sequencing was peripheral blood. The source of this sequence is a man aged 35 to 55 with primary liver carcinoma and hepatitis B virus infection. V is TRBV5-5 and J is TRBJ1-5, with no clear D. The CDR3 region has the DNA TGTGCCAGCAGCTTGGATGAGAGCAATCAGCCCCAGCATTTT. The encoded protein is CASSLDESNQPQHF.